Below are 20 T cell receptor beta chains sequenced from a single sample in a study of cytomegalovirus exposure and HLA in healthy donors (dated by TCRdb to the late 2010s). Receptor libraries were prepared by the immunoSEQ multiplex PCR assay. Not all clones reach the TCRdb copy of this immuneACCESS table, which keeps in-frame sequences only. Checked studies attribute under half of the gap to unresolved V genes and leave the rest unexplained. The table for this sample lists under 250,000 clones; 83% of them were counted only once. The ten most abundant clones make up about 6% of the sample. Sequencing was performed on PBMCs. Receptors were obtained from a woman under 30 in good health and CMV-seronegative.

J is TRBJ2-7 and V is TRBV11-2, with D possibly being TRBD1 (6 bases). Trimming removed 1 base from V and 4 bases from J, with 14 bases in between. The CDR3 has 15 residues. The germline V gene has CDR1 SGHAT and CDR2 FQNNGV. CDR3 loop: CASSLAQGTLYEQYF. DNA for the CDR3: TGTGCCAGCAGCTTAGCACAAGGGACATTGTACGAGCAGTACTTC.

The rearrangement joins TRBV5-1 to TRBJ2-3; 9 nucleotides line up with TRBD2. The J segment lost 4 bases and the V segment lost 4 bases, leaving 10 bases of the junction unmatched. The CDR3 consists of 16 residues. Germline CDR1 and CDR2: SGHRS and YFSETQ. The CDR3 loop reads CASSPSGAGTADTQYF. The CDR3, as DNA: TGCGCCAGCAGCCCTAGCGGGGCTGGGACGGCAGATACGCAGTATTTT.

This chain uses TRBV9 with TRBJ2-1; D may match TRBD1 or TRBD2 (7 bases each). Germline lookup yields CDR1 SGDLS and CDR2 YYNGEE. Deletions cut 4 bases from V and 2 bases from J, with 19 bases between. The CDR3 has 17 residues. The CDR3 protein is CASSRTTGAGAYNEQFF. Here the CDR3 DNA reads TGTGCCAGCAGCCGAACCACAGGGGCGGGGGCCTACAATGAGCAGTTCTTC. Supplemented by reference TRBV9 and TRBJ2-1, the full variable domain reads DSGVTQTPKHLITATGQRVTLRCSPRSGDLSVYWYQQSLDQGLQFLIQYYNGEERAKGNILERFSAQQFPDLHSELNLSSLELGDSALYFCASSRTTGAGAYNEQFFGPGTRLTVL.

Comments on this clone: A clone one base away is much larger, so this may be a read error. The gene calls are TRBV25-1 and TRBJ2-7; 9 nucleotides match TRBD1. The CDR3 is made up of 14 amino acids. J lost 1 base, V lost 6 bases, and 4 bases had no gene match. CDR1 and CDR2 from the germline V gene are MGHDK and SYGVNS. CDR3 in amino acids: CASRAGTGSYEQYF. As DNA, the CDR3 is TGTGCCAGCAGGGCCGGGACAGGGTCCTACGAGCAGTACTTC.

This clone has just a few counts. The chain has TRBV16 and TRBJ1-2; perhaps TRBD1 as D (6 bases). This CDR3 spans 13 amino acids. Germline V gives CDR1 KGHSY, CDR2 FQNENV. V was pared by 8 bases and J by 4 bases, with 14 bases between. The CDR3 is CASVERTAYGYTF. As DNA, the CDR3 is TGTGCCAGCGTCGAGCGGACAGCCTATGGCTACACCTTC.

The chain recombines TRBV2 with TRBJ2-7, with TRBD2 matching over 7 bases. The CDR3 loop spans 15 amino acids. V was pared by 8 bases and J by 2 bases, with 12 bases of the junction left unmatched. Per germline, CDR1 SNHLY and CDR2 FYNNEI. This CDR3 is CASEGGSGLTYEQYF. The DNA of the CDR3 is TGTGCCAGCGAGGGCGGGAGTGGCCTAACCTACGAGCAGTACTTC.

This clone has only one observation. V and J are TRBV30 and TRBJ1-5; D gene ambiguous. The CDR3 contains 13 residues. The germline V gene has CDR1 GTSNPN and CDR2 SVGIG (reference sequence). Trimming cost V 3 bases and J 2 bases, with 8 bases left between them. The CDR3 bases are TGTGCCTGGAGGGAAGGCCGCAATCAGCCCCAGCATTTT. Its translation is CAWREGRNQPQHF. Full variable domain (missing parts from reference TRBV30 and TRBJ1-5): SQTIHQWPATLVQPVGSPLSLECTVEGTSNPNLYWYRQAAGRGLQLLFYSVGIGQISSEVPQNLSASRPQDRQFILSSKKLLLSDSGFYLCAWREGRNQPQHFGDGTRLSIL.

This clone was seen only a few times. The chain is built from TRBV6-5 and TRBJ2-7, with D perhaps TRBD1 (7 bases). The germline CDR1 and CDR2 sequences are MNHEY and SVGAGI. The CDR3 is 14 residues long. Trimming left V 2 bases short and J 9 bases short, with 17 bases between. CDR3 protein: CASSYTPGGSGQYF. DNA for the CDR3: TGTGCCAGCAGTTACACCCCAGGGGGGTCGGGGCAGTACTTC.

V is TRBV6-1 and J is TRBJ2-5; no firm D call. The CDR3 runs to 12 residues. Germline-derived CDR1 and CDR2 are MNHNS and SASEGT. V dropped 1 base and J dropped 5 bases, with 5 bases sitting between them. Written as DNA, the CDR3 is TGTGCCAGCAGTGAAGACGGGGAGACCCAGTACTTC. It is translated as CASSEDGETQYF.

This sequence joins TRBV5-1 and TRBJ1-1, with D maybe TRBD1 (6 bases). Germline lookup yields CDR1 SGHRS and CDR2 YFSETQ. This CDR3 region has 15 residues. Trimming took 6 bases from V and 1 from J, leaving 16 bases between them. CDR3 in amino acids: CASTHTGTRNTEAFF. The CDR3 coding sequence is TGCGCCAGCACCCACACGGGGACAAGGAACACTGAAGCTTTCTTT.

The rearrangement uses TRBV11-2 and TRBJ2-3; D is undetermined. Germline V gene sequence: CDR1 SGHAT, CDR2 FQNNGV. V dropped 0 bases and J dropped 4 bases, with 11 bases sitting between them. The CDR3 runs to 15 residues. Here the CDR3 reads CASSLEWARADTQYF. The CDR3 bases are TGTGCCAGCAGCTTAGAATGGGCTAGAGCAGATACGCAGTATTTT. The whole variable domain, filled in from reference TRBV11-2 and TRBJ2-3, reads EAGVAQSPRYKIIEKRQSVAFWCNPISGHATLYWYQQILGQGPKLLIQFQNNGVVDDSQLPKDRFSAERLKGVDSTLKIQPAKLEDSAVYLCASSLEWARADTQYFGPGTRLTVL.

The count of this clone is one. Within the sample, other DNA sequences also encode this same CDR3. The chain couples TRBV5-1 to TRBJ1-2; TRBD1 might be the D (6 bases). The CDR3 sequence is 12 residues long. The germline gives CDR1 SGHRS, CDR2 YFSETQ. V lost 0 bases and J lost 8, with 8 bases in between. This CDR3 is CASSLEGEGYTF. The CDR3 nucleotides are TGCGCCAGCAGCTTGGAGGGGGAGGGCTACACCTTC.

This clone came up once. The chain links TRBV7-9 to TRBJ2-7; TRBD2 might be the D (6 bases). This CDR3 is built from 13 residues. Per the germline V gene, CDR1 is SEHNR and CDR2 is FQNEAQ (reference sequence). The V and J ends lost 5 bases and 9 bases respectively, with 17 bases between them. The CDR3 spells CASSNRDSGRQYF. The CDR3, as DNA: TGTGCCAGCAGCAACCGGGACTCGGGACGGCAGTACTTC.

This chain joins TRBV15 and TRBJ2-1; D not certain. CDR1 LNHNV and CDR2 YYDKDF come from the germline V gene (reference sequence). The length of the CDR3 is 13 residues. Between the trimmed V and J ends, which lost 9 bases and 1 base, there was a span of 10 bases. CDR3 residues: CATYSGSYNEQFF. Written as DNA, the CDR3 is TGTGCCACTTACAGTGGATCCTACAATGAGCAGTTCTTC.

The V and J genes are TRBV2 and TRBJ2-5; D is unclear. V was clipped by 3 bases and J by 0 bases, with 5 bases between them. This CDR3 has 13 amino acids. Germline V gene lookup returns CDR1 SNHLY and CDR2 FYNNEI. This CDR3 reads CASSEGYQETQYF. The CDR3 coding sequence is TGTGCCAGCAGTGAGGGGTACCAAGAGACCCAGTACTTC. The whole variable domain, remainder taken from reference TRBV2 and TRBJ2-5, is EPEVTQTPSHQVTQMGQEVILRCVPISNHLYFYWYRQILGQKVEFLVSFYNNEISEKSEIFDDQFSVERPDGSNFTLKIRSTKLEDSAMYFCASSEGYQETQYFGPGTRLLVL.

The CDR3 region is CASSVGDSGTQYF. The DNA of the CDR3 is TGTGCCAGCAGCGTAGGGGATTCGGGGACCCAGTACTTC. The chain is built from TRBV9 and TRBJ2-5; D is unclear. V lost 0 bases to trimming and J lost 7 bases, with 10 bases between them. Germline V CDR1 and CDR2: SGDLS, YYNGEE. The CDR3 has 13 amino acids.

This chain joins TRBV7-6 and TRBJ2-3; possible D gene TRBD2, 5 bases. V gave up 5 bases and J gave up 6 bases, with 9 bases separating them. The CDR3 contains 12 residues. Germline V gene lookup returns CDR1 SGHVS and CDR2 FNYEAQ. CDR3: CASSPRRDTQYF. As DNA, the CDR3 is TGTGCCAGCAGCCCCCGGAGGGATACGCAGTATTTT. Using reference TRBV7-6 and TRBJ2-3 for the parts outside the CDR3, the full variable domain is GAGVSQSPRYKVTKRGQDVALRCDPISGHVSLYWYRQALGQGPEFLTYFNYEAQQDKSGLPNDRFSAERPEGSISTLTIQRTEQRDSAMYRCASSPRRDTQYFGPGTRLTVL.

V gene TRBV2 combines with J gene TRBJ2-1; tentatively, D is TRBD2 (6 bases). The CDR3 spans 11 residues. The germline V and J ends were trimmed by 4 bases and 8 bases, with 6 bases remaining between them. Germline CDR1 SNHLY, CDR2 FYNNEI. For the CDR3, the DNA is TGTGCCAGCAGTGGGGACTATGAGCAGTTCTTC. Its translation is CASSGDYEQFF.

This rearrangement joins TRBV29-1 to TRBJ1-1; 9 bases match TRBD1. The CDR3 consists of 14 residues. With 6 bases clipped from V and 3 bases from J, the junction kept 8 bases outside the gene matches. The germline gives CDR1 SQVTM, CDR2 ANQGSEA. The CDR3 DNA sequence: TGCAGCGTGGCCCGGGACAGGGAAGACACTGAAGCTTTCTTT. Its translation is CSVARDREDTEAFF.

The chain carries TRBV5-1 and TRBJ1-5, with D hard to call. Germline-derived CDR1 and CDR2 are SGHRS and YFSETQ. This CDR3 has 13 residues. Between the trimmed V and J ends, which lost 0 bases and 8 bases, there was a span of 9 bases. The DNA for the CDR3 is TGCGCCAGCAGCTTGGGGCTGGGTGAGCCCCAGCATTTT. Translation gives CASSLGLGEPQHF.